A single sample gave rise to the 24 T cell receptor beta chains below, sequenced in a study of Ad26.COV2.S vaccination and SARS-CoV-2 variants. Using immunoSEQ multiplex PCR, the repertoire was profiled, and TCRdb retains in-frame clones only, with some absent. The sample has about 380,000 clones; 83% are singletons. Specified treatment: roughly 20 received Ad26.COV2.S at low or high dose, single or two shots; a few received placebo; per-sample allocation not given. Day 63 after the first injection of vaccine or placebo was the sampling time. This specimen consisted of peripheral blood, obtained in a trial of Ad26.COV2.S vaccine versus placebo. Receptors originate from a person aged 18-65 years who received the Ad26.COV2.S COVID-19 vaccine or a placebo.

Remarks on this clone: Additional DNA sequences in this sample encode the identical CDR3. The CDR3 loop is CASSIGRDTEAFF. The DNA of the CDR3 is TGTGCCAGTAGTATAGGGAGGGACACTGAAGCTTTCTTT. The chain employs TRBV19 and TRBJ1-1; D gene uncertain. Germline values: CDR1 LNHDA, CDR2 SQIVND (reference sequence). V lost 1 base, J lost 3 bases, and 6 bases lay in between. This CDR3 is built from 13 residues.

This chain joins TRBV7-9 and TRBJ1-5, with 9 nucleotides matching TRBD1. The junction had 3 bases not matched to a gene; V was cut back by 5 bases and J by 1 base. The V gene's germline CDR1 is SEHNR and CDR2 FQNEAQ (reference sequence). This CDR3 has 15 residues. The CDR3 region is CASSPGTGSNQPQHF. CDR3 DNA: TGTGCCAGCAGCCCAGGGACAGGGAGCAATCAGCCCCAGCATTTT.

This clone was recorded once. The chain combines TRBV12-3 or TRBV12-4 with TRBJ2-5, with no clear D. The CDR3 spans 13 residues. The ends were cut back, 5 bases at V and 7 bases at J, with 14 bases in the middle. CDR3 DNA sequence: TGTGCCAGCAGTCCTACCGTTGTGGGGACCCAGTACTTC. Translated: CASSPTVVGTQYF.

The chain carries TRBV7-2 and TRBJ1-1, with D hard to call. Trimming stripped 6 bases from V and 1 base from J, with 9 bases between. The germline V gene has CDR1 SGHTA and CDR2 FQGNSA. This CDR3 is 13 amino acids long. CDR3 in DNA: TGTGCCAGCAGAACACAACCGAACACTGAAGCTTTCTTT. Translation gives CASRTQPNTEAFF.

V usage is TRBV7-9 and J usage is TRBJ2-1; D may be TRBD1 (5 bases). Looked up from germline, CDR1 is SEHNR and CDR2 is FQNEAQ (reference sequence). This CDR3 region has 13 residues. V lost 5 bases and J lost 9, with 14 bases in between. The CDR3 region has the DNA TGTGCCAGCAGCCAGGGCCTCCGGGTTGAGCAGTTCTTC. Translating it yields CASSQGLRVEQFF.

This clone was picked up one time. CDR3 residues: CASSLGPGTGQSEQYF. The CDR3, as DNA: TGTGCCAGCAGTTTGGGCCCCGGGACAGGGCAAAGCGAGCAGTACTTC. The rearrangement joins TRBV6-5 to TRBJ2-7; 9 nucleotides align to TRBD1. V gave up 4 bases and J gave up 6 bases; unmatched junction bases: 13. The germline V gene encodes CDR1 MNHEY and CDR2 SVGAGI. This CDR3 region has 16 residues.

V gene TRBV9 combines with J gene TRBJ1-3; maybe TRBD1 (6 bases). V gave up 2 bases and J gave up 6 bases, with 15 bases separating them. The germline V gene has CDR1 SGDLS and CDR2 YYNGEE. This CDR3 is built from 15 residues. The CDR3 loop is CASSVTGRGINTIYF. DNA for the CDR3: TGTGCCAGCAGCGTCACAGGCAGGGGAATAAACACCATATATTTT.

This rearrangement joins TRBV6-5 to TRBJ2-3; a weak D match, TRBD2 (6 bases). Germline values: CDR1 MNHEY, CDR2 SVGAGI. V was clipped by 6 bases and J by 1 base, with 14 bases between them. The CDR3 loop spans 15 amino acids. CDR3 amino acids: CASSPPGVGTDTQYF. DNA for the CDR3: TGTGCCAGCAGCCCCCCGGGGGTTGGCACAGATACGCAGTATTTT.

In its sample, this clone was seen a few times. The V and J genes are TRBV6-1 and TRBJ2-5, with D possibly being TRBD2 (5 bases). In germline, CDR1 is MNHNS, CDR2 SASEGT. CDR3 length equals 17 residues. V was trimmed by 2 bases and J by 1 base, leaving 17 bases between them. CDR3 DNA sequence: TGTGCCAGCAGTGAACGTTTGGCGGGTGGCCCCCAAGAGACCCAGTACTTC. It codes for CASSERLAGGPQETQYF.

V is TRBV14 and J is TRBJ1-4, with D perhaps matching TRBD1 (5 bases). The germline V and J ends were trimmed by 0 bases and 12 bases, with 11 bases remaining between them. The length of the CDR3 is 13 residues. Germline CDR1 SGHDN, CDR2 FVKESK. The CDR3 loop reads CASSQDLRGQLFF. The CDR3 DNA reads TGTGCCAGCAGCCAAGACCTCCGGGGACAACTGTTTTTT.

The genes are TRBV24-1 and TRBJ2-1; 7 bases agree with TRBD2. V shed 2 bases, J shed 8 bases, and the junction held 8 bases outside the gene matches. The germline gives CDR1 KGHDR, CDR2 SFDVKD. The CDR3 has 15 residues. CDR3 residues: CATSDYERGGHEQFF. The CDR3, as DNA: TGTGCCACCAGTGATTATGAGCGGGGAGGGCATGAGCAGTTCTTC.

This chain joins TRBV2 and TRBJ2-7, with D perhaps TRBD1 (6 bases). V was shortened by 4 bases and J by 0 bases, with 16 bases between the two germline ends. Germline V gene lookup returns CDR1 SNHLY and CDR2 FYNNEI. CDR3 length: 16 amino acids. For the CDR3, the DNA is TGTGCCAGCAGTGTCGGACAGACCTATAGCTCCTACGAGCAGTACTTC. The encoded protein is CASSVGQTYSSYEQYF.

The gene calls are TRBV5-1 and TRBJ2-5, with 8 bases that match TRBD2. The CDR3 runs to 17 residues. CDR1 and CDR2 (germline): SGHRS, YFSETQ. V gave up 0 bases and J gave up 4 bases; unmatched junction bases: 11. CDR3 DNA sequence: TGCGCCAGCAGCTTGGGCCCGGCGGGAGGCCAGCGAGAGACCCAGTACTTC. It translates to CASSLGPAGGQRETQYF. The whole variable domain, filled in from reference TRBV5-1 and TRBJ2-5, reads KAGVTQTPRYLIKTRGQQVTLSCSPISGHRSVSWYQQTPGQGLQFLFEYFSETQRNKGNFPGRFSGRQFSNSRSEMNVSTLELGDSALYLCASSLGPAGGQRETQYFGPGTRLLVL.

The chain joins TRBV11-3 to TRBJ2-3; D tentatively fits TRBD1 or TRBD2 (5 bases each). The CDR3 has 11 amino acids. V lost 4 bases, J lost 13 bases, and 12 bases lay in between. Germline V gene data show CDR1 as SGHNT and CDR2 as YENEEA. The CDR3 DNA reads TGTGCCAGCAGCTCGGGGCTACGGGAGTATTTT. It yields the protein CASSSGLREYF.

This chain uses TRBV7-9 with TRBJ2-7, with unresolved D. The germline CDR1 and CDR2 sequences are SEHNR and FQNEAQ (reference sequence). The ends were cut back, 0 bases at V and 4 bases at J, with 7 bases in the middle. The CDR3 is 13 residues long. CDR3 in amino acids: CASSLALGYEQYF. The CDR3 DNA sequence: TGTGCCAGCAGCTTAGCGCTTGGGTACGAGCAGTACTTC.

The CDR3 DNA reads as TGCGCCAGCAGCCTTAAAGGGACAGGGCTAGCCTACGAGCAGTACTTC. Translated: CASSLKGTGLAYEQYF. The chain joins TRBV4-3 to TRBJ2-7; TRBD1 agrees at 9 bases. The germline V gene encodes CDR1 LGHNA and CDR2 YSLEER. This CDR3 is 16 amino acids long. V shed 4 bases, J shed 2 bases, and the junction held 9 bases outside the gene matches.

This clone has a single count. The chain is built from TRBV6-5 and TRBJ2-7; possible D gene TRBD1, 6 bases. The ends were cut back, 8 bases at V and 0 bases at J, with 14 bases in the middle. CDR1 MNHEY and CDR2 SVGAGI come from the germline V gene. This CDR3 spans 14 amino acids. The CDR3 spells CASVWTASSYEQYF. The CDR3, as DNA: TGTGCCAGCGTATGGACAGCGAGCTCCTACGAGCAGTACTTC.

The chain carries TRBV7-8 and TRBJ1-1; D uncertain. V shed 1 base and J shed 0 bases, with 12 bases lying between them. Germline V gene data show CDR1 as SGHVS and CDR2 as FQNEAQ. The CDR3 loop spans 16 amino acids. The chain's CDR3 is CASSLVPWALNTEAFF. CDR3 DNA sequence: TGTGCCAGCAGCTTAGTACCTTGGGCCTTGAACACTGAAGCTTTCTTT.

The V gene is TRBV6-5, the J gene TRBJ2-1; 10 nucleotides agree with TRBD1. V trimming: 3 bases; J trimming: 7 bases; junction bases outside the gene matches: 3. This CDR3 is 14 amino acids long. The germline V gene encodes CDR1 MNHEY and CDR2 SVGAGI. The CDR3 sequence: CASSYGTGANEQFF. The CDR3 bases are TGTGCCAGCAGTTATGGGACAGGGGCAAATGAGCAGTTCTTC.

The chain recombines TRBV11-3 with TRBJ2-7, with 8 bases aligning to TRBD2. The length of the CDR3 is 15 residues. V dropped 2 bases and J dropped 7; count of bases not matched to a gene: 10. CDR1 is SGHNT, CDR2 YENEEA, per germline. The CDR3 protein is CASSLPQAGGREQYF. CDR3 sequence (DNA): TGTGCCAGCAGCTTACCCCAGGCGGGAGGTAGGGAGCAGTACTTC.

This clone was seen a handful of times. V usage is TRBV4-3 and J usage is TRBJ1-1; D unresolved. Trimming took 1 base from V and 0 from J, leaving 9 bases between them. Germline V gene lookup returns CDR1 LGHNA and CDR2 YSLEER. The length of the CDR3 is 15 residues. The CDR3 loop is CASSQAFVVNTEAFF. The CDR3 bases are TGCGCCAGCAGCCAAGCGTTCGTCGTGAACACTGAAGCTTTCTTT.

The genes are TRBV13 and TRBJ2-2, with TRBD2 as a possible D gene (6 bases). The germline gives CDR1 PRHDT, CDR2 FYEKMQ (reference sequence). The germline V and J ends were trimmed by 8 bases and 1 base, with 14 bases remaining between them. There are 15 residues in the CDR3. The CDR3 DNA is TGTGCCAGCCAGGGAGGCAGGCTGAACACCGGGGAGCTGTTTTTT. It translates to CASQGGRLNTGELFF.

The CDR3 DNA follows: TGTGCCTGGAGTATCCCGGGAGGAGAAGGCTGGGAGACCCAGTACTTC. This translates into CAWSIPGGEGWETQYF. The chain uses TRBV30 and TRBJ2-5, with TRBD2 identical over 7 bases. V was pared by 2 bases and J by 5 bases, with 14 bases of the junction left unmatched. The CDR3 is made up of 16 amino acids. Looked up from germline, CDR1 is GTSNPN and CDR2 is SVGIG (reference sequence).

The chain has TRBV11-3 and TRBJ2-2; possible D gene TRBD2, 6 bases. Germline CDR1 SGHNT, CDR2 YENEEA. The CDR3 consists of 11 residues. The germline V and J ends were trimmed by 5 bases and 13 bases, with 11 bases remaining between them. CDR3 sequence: CASSGRTMLFF. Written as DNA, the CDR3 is TGTGCCAGCAGCGGACGGACTATGCTGTTTTTT.